The rows below give T cell receptor beta chains drawn from one sample of a study of T-cell memory formation after mild COVID-19. From the 5' RACE reads, TCRdb called clonotypes with MiXCR, one entry per CDR3 protein. This table holds about 560,000 distinct CDR3 sequences, roughly 21% found once. Material: PBMCs or a T cell subset sorted from them (not recorded which). These receptors all come from an adult woman who had mild COVID-19 (a few samples of this study predate the infection). Cell type and time point are not known. The CDR3 runs from the conserved cysteine through the conserved F or W. D genes are given only for firm matches. Size values are once, few and many counts, or a class for expanded clones, and some rows have none.

v_call	j_call	clone_size	d_call	cdr3_aa	cdr3_nt
TRBV5-1	TRBJ2-3	NA	NA	CASSLGLAGAPDTQYF	TGCGCCAGCAGCTTGGGACTGGCGGGGGCCCCAGATACGCAGTATTTT
TRBV4-2	TRBJ2-1	few	NA	CASSQDLGHVIF	TGTGCCAGCAGCCAAGATCTTGGGCATGTGATCTTC
TRBV7-2	TRBJ2-2	NA	TRBD2	CASSLRSGSGYTGELFF	TGTGCCAGCAGCCTTAGGAGCGGGAGCGGGTACACCGGGGAGCTGTTTTTT
TRBV7-9	TRBJ2-7	once	NA	CASSLGAGAGGYYEQYF	TGTGCCAGCAGCTTAGGAGCTGGGGCAGGGGGGTATTACGAGCAGTACTTC
TRBV7-2	TRBJ2-7	once	NA	CASSWSGGKTYEQYF	TGTGCCAGCAGCTGGAGTGGGGGGAAGACCTACGAGCAGTACTTC
TRBV19	TRBJ2-3	NA	NA	CASSIGSRSTDTQYF	TGTGCCAGTAGTATCGGATCCCGAAGCACAGATACGCAGTATTTT
TRBV10-3	TRBJ2-1	NA	NA	CAISESGFSYNEQFF	TGTGCCATCAGTGAGTCCGGGTTCTCCTACAATGAGCAGTTCTTC
TRBV18	TRBJ2-7	few	NA	CASSQDSLSYEQYF	TGTGCCAGCTCACAGGACAGTTTGTCCTACGAGCAGTACTTC
TRBV14	TRBJ1-1	NA	NA	CASSRARNTEAFF	TGTGCCAGCAGCCGAGCTAGGAACACTGAAGCTTTCTTT
TRBV9	TRBJ2-7	few	NA	CASSVALGSYEQYF	TGTGCCAGCAGCGTAGCGCTGGGCTCCTACGAGCAGTACTTC
TRBV6-5	TRBJ1-1	few	NA	CASHQGTFTEAFF	TGTGCCAGCCATCAGGGCACGTTCACTGAAGCTTTCTTT
TRBV7-9	TRBJ2-2	NA	TRBD2	CASSSAGTSGTGELFF	TGTGCCAGCAGCTCAGCGGGGACTAGCGGTACCGGGGAGCTGTTTTTT
TRBV7-9	TRBJ2-1	NA	NA	CASRVQGKNEQFF	TGTGCCAGCAGGGTTCAGGGGAAGAATGAGCAGTTCTTC
TRBV12-3/TRBV12-4	TRBJ2-1	few	TRBD2	CASRPDSWTSDDNEQFF	TGTGCCAGCAGGCCCGACAGCTGGACTAGCGATGACAATGAGCAGTTCTTC
TRBV27	TRBJ2-5	few	NA	CASRSGRETQYF	TGTGCCAGCAGGTCGGGCCGGGAGACCCAGTACTTC
TRBV24-1	TRBJ2-5	NA	TRBD1	CDTSDLVSGGWETQYF	TGTGACACCAGTGATCTGGTTTCAGGGGGCTGGGAGACCCAGTACTTC
TRBV7-3	TRBJ2-2	NA	TRBD2	CASSSTGTSLGELFF	TGTGCCAGCAGCTCAACCGGGACTAGTCTCGGGGAGCTGTTTTTT
TRBV7-9	TRBJ2-1	many	TRBD2	CASSLGGGNEQFF	TGTGCCAGCAGCTTAGGGGGGGGCAATGAGCAGTTCTTC
TRBV6-2/TRBV6-3	TRBJ2-7	NA	TRBD1	CASGGTGGSYEQYF	TGTGCCAGCGGCGGGACAGGGGGGTCCTACGAGCAGTACTTC
TRBV2	TRBJ1-5	many	TRBD1	CASSRQGNQPQHF	TGTGCCAGCAGTCGACAGGGGAATCAGCCCCAGCATTTT
TRBV12-3/TRBV12-4	TRBJ2-5	NA	NA	CASSLIGGETQYF	TGTGCCAGCAGTTTAATAGGAGGGGAGACCCAGTACTTC
TRBV11-3	TRBJ2-1	NA	TRBD1	CASSSLTGQGAYNEQFF	TGTGCCAGCAGCTCTCTTACGGGACAGGGGGCTTACAATGAGCAGTTCTTC
TRBV19	TRBJ2-3	NA	NA	CASSIAPGYNTDTQYF	TGTGCCAGTAGTATAGCCCCAGGGTACAACACAGATACGCAGTATTTT
TRBV20-1	TRBJ2-4	NA	TRBD2	CTGEGPGNIQYF	TGCACGGGGGAGGGGCCGGGAAACATTCAGTACTTC
TRBV3-1	TRBJ2-2	few	NA	CASSQTLGPTGELFF	TGTGCCAGCAGCCAAACGTTGGGCCCCACCGGGGAGCTGTTTTTT
TRBV12-3/TRBV12-4	TRBJ2-7	few	NA	CASSLGQESEQYF	TGTGCCAGCAGTTTGGGTCAGGAGAGCGAGCAGTACTTC
TRBV7-2	TRBJ2-1	NA	TRBD1	CASTPYWGTGVYNEQFF	TGTGCCAGCACCCCTTATTGGGGGACAGGGGTATACAATGAGCAGTTCTTC
TRBV18	TRBJ2-7	many	NA	CASSPSLGNEQYF	TGTGCCAGCTCACCCTCGCTAGGTAACGAGCAGTACTTC
TRBV5-6	TRBJ1-3	few	TRBD1	CASSLGQGKGGNTIYF	TGTGCCAGCAGCTTGGGACAGGGCAAGGGTGGAAACACCATATATTTT
TRBV15	TRBJ2-5	NA	NA	CATSREVGETQYF	TGTGCCACCAGCAGAGAGGTGGGCGAGACCCAGTACTTC
TRBV12-3/TRBV12-4	TRBJ2-7	few	TRBD1	CASGDTDREYEQYF	TGTGCCAGCGGGGACACGGACAGGGAGTACGAGCAGTACTTC
TRBV11-1	TRBJ1-1	few	TRBD1	CASRPGQGTSVNTEAFF	TGTGCCAGCCGGCCGGGACAGGGCACCAGCGTGAACACTGAAGCTTTCTTT
TRBV3-1	TRBJ2-1	NA	NA	CASSLRRGREFF	TGTGCCAGCAGCCTCAGAAGGGGTCGGGAGTTCTTC
TRBV9	TRBJ1-2	NA	TRBD1	CASSVNRGAEGYTF	TGTGCCAGCAGCGTTAACAGGGGGGCGGAAGGCTACACCTTC
TRBV6-6	TRBJ1-2	NA	TRBD1	CASSYSQGANTF	TGTGCCAGCAGTTACTCCCAGGGGGCTAACACCTTC
TRBV19	TRBJ1-6	few	TRBD1	CASSPGGGRNSPLHF	TGTGCCAGTAGTCCCGGAGGGGGCCGGAATTCACCCCTCCACTTT
TRBV27	TRBJ2-1	few	NA	CASSFPGLAYNEQFF	TGTGCCAGCAGTTTCCCCGGGTTGGCCTACAATGAGCAGTTCTTC
TRBV12-3/TRBV12-4	TRBJ1-3	few	TRBD1	CASSLSSGGNTIYF	TGTGCCAGCAGTTTGTCTTCAGGGGGCAACACCATATATTTT
TRBV4-2	TRBJ1-2	few	NA	CASSQKRGERNGYTF	TGTGCCAGCAGCCAAAAGAGGGGGGAGAGGAATGGCTACACCTTC
TRBV6-2/TRBV6-3	TRBJ2-3	NA	NA	CASRQPRRAVTDTQYF	TGTGCCAGCAGACAGCCGCGGAGGGCGGTAACAGATACGCAGTATTTT
TRBV6-5	TRBJ1-1	NA	NA	CASSYSMGPRDTEAFF	TGTGCCAGCAGTTACTCGATGGGCCCTAGGGACACTGAAGCTTTCTTT
TRBV5-1	TRBJ1-1	NA	TRBD1	CASSWTGTNTEAFF	TGCGCCAGCAGCTGGACAGGGACGAACACTGAAGCTTTCTTT
TRBV12-5	TRBJ1-2	NA	NA	CASGLGDSIYGYTF	TGTGCTAGTGGTTTGGGGGACTCCATCTATGGCTACACCTTC
TRBV6-2/TRBV6-3	TRBJ2-1	few	NA	CASAKMGDSPDEQFF	TGTGCCAGCGCAAAAATGGGGGACTCCCCCGATGAGCAGTTCTTC
TRBV12-3/TRBV12-4	TRBJ1-6	NA	NA	CASTRGGLGSPLHF	TGTGCCAGCACTCGAGGAGGGCTTGGTTCACCCCTCCACTTT